The 26 T cell receptor beta chains below come from one sample, sequenced in a study of T cell repertoires in cytomegalovirus infection (dated by TCRdb to between 2018 and 2021). Instrument used: Illumina HiSeq 1500. Using fastp trimming at Q25 and MiXCR clonotype assembly, TCRdb reanalyzed the public sequencing data and kept in-frame beta chains. CDR3 protein duplicates are merged, each entry listing the most common genes and DNA. In all, the sample holds roughly 280,000 distinct CDR3 sequences, and under 25% of those were seen once. The ten most abundant clones make up about 20% of the sample. The sample's treatment or condition label, in plain terms: in vitro stimulation with specific CMV peptide epitopes to enrich CMV-specific T cells. Antigen specificity for these receptors is unknown. The material sequenced was cultured PBMCs, taken from culture after CMV antigen stimulation. Every receptor here comes from a human donor in good health (CMV status not recorded). Some clones in this sample may be carry-over from other donors' samples.

This clonotype has at least ten counts. The rearrangement uses TRBV12-3 or TRBV12-4 and TRBJ1-2; 9 bases align to TRBD1. The CDR3 spans 15 residues. With V trimmed by 5 bases and J by 6 bases, 10 bases remained unmatched. The DNA of the CDR3 is TGTGCCAGCAGTCCCGGGACAGGGTGGAAAAATGGCTACACCTTC. Translated: CASSPGTGWKNGYTF.

This clonotype was found many times. The V call is TRBV7-2, the J call TRBJ2-3; 8 bases are a match to TRBD1. Per germline, CDR1 SGHTA and CDR2 FQGNSA. The J segment lost 6 bases and the V segment lost 5 bases, leaving 4 bases of the junction unmatched. This CDR3 is 13 amino acids long. The CDR3 is CASSIDRGDTQYF. The CDR3 nucleotides read TGTGCCAGCAGCATAGACAGGGGCGATACGCAGTATTTT.

This clonotype was detected a few times. The chain recombines TRBV10-3 with TRBJ1-2; D gene ambiguous. Germline CDR1 is ENHRY and CDR2 is SYGVKD. V shed 3 bases and J shed 8 bases, with 19 bases lying between them. The CDR3 sequence is 15 residues long. The CDR3 is CAISEGSSFSDGYTF. The CDR3 region has the DNA TGTGCCATCAGTGAAGGGTCATCTTTTTCGGACGGCTACACCTTC.

V usage is TRBV20-1 and J usage is TRBJ1-3, with D possibly being TRBD1 (5 bases). V lost 6 bases and J 4 bases, leaving 16 bases between the germline ends. The CDR3 runs 14 residues. Germline values: CDR1 DFQATT, CDR2 SNEGSKA (reference sequence). The CDR3 nucleotides are TGCAGTGCGCAGGGTTTCCTCCTAGGAAACACCATATATTTT. As protein: CSAQGFLLGNTIYF.

The J gene is TRBJ1-4, the V gene TRBV30, with 10 positions matching TRBD1. J gave up 5 bases and V 5 bases, and 11 bases lay outside the gene matches. The CDR3 length is 16 residues. Germline CDR1 GTSNPN, CDR2 SVGIG (reference sequence). The CDR3 reads CAWENPTGGRNEKLFF. In DNA form, the CDR3 reads TGTGCCTGGGAAAATCCGACAGGGGGCAGAAATGAAAAACTGTTTTTT.

The chain has TRBV5-1 and TRBJ2-3; weak D call: TRBD1 (5 bases). Germline V gives CDR1 SGHRS, CDR2 YFSETQ. V was clipped by 2 bases and J by 4 bases, with 8 bases between them. The CDR3 has 13 amino acids. CDR3 DNA sequence: TGCGCCAGCAGCTTTACACAGGCAGATACGCAGTATTTT. Translation: CASSFTQADTQYF.

J is TRBJ2-5 and V is TRBV30; no reliable D call. The CDR3 is 12 amino acids. The V gene's germline CDR1 is GTSNPN and CDR2 SVGIG (reference sequence). Deletions cut 5 bases from V and 5 bases from J, with 12 bases between. In nucleotides, the CDR3 is TGTGCCTGGTCGGCGGCTGCCGAGACCCAGTACTTC. As protein: CAWSAAAETQYF.

This sequence joins TRBV20-1 and TRBJ2-3; unclear D gene. V was shortened by 3 bases and J by 6 bases, with 10 bases between the two germline ends. This CDR3 has 12 amino acids. The germline V gene encodes CDR1 DFQATT and CDR2 SNEGSKA (reference sequence). The CDR3 here is CSASLVADTQYF. CDR3 nucleotide sequence: TGCAGTGCTAGTTTAGTTGCGGATACGCAGTATTTT.

A few counts support this clonotype. The gene calls are TRBV2 and TRBJ2-1, with 9 bases aligning to TRBD1. This CDR3 is 14 amino acids long. The junction had 7 bases not matched to a gene; V was cut back by 6 bases and J by 7 bases. The germline gives CDR1 SNHLY, CDR2 FYNNEI. The DNA of the CDR3 is TGTGCCAGCAGCGGACAGGGGAGCGCGAATGAGCAGTTCTTC. This encodes CASSGQGSANEQFF.

The J gene is TRBJ1-2, the V gene TRBV7-9, with no clear D. This CDR3 has 15 residues. Germline CDR1 is SEHNR and CDR2 is FQNEAQ (reference sequence). Trimming left V 0 bases short and J 2 bases short, with 10 bases between. DNA of the CDR3: TGTGCCAGCAGCTTAGCGCTCGAGGCAAACTATGGCTACACCTTC. Its protein product is CASSLALEANYGYTF.

The CDR3 DNA is TGTGCCAGCTCACCCATGGCGGGAGAAGGGGCTGAGCAGTTCTTC. It translates to CASSPMAGEGAEQFF. The rearrangement links TRBV18 to TRBJ2-1; TRBD2 matches 7 bases. The CDR3 runs to 15 residues. Per germline, CDR1 KGHSH and CDR2 LQKENI. With 3 bases clipped from V and 9 bases from J, the junction kept 11 bases outside the gene matches.

This clonotype was seen many times. This chain's CDR3 is CASSLGGFTEAFF. In DNA, the CDR3 is TGTGCCAGCAGCTTAGGAGGATTCACTGAAGCTTTCTTT. V and J are TRBV7-6 and TRBJ1-1; D call uncertain. Germline V gene data show CDR1 as SGHVS and CDR2 as FNYEAQ. The CDR3 contains 13 residues. The ends were cut back, 1 base at V and 4 bases at J, with 7 bases in the middle.

The V and J genes are TRBV19 and TRBJ1-5, with D uncertain. With 0 bases removed from V and 9 bases from J, the gap between germline ends came to 9 bases. CDR1 and CDR2 from the germline V gene are LNHDA and SQIVND (reference sequence). The CDR3 is 13 amino acids. CDR3 region: CASSIDRRAPQHF. CDR3 in DNA: TGTGCCAGTAGTATAGATCGGAGGGCGCCCCAGCATTTT. Using reference TRBV19 and TRBJ1-5 for the parts outside the CDR3, the full variable domain is DGGITQSPKYLFRKEGQNVTLSCEQNLNHDAMYWYRQDPGQGLRLIYYSQIVNDFQKGDIAEGYSVSREKKESFPLTVTSAQKNPTAFYLCASSIDRRAPQHFGDGTRLSIL.

This clonotype appeared a few times. This chain uses TRBV7-9 with TRBJ1-1; D ambiguous. CDR1 and CDR2 from the germline V gene are SEHNR and FQNEAQ (reference sequence). Trimming took 3 bases from V and 4 from J, leaving 6 bases between them. The CDR3 extends over 12 amino acids. DNA of the CDR3: TGTGCCAGCAGCTTCTCCATCACTGAAGCTTTCTTT. Translated, it gives CASSFSITEAFF.

This clonotype was picked up a small number of times. The chain joins TRBV4-2 to TRBJ1-2; TRBD1 might be the D (5 bases). Germline CDR1 reads LGHNA; CDR2 reads YNFKEQ. V was trimmed by 2 bases and J by 7 bases, leaving 20 bases between them. CDR3 length: 16 residues. This chain's CDR3 is CASSQQGRILGGGYTF. Here the CDR3 DNA reads TGTGCCAGCAGCCAACAGGGACGGATTCTTGGGGGTGGCTACACCTTC.

The sample holds a few counts of this clonotype. The chain carries TRBV12-3 or TRBV12-4 and TRBJ1-1, with 7 positions matching TRBD1. V lost 5 bases to trimming and J lost 2 bases; unmatched junction nucleotides: 8. This CDR3 is 15 amino acids long. CDR3 sequence (DNA): TGTGCCAGCAGTGGCCCGACAGGGCCAAACACTGAAGCTTTCTTT. Residues: CASSGPTGPNTEAFF.

This clonotype was picked up a small number of times. This chain connects TRBV18 to TRBJ1-2; D possibly corresponds to TRBD1 (6 bases). The CDR3 totals 16 residues. Trimming stripped 3 bases from V and 5 bases from J, with 19 bases between. Germline loops: CDR1 KGHSH, CDR2 LQKENI. The CDR3: CASSPNYGGSGYGYTF. The CDR3 coding sequence is TGTGCCAGCTCACCCAATTACGGGGGCTCAGGTTATGGCTACACCTTC.

V is TRBV18 and J is TRBJ2-1; TRBD1 matches at 8 bases. This CDR3 spans 18 amino acids. Trimming removed 3 bases from V and 5 bases from J; junction bases left unmatched: 15. Per germline, CDR1 KGHSH and CDR2 LQKENI. As DNA, the CDR3 is TGTGCCAGCTCACCCTTGGACAGGGCGTTGCAAGATAACAATGAGCAGTTCTTC. This sequence encodes CASSPLDRALQDNNEQFF.

This clonotype was detected ten times or more. The chain couples TRBV7-6 to TRBJ2-5; possible D gene TRBD2, 5 bases. Germline values: CDR1 SGHVS, CDR2 FNYEAQ. CDR3 length: 14 amino acids. Deletions cut 1 base from V and 4 bases from J, with 10 bases between. CDR3 amino acids: CASSLDGEGETQYF. The CDR3 DNA is TGTGCCAGCAGCTTAGACGGAGAGGGAGAGACCCAGTACTTC.

This rearrangement joins TRBV2 to TRBJ1-2, with unresolved D. Per germline, CDR1 SNHLY and CDR2 FYNNEI. The CDR3 totals 12 residues. V lost 8 bases and J 6 bases, leaving 13 bases between the germline ends. The CDR3: CASRTASDGYTF. CDR3 bases: TGTGCCAGCCGGACGGCCTCCGATGGCTACACCTTC. The entire variable domain, with the rest obtained from reference TRBV2 and TRBJ1-2, is as follows: EPEVTQTPSHQVTQMGQEVILRCVPISNHLYFYWYRQILGQKVEFLVSFYNNEISEKSEIFDDQFSVERPDGSNFTLKIRSTKLEDSAMYFCASRTASDGYTFGSGTRLTVV.

The CDR3, as DNA: TGTGCCAGCACCCGGACAGGGAATGGCAACGAGCAGTACTTC. This codes for CASTRTGNGNEQYF. The V call is TRBV7-2, the J call TRBJ2-7; 8 positions match TRBD1. Germline V gene lookup returns CDR1 SGHTA and CDR2 FQGNSA. CDR3 length: 14 amino acids. The J segment lost 5 bases and the V segment lost 7 bases, leaving 10 bases of the junction unmatched.

This clonotype was seen ten or more times. The chain uses TRBV7-2 and TRBJ1-2; D is possibly TRBD1 (5 bases). Germline CDR1 and CDR2: SGHTA and FQGNSA. Trimming removed 5 bases at V and 10 bases at J, with 14 bases between. This CDR3 is 12 amino acids long. In DNA, the CDR3 is TGTGCCAGCAGCACCAAGACAGATTCCTACACCTTC. It yields the protein CASSTKTDSYTF.

Comments on this clonotype: A read error may produce the germline difference seen at one junction end. The chain couples TRBV6-8 to TRBJ1-2, with unresolved D. In germline, CDR1 is MNHGY, CDR2 SAAAGT. The CDR3 runs to 13 residues. The CDR3 sequence: CASSDSLIYGYTF. The CDR3 DNA reads as TGTGCCAGCAGTGACTCGCTGATCTATGGCTACACCTTC.

This clonotype was detected only a few times. The rearrangement links TRBV11-2 to TRBJ2-7; 7 bases map to TRBD2. Germline values: CDR1 SGHAT, CDR2 FQNNGV. The CDR3 length is 14 residues. With V trimmed by 3 bases and J by 2 bases, 4 bases remained unmatched. The CDR3 spells CASSFSSGTYEQYV. DNA of the CDR3: TGTGCCAGCAGCTTTTCTAGCGGTACCTACGAGCAGTACGTC.

A few counts support this clonotype. The chain carries TRBV4-2 and TRBJ2-7, with D tentatively TRBD1 (5 bases). The CDR3 totals 12 residues. V gave up 1 base and J gave up 5 bases, with 6 bases separating them. Germline values: CDR1 LGHNA, CDR2 YNFKEQ. For the CDR3, the DNA is TGTGCCAGCAGCCAAGGACAGAACGAGCAGTACTTC. It is translated as CASSQGQNEQYF.

This clonotype was found many times. V and J are TRBV7-2 and TRBJ2-7; D call uncertain. The CDR3 is 15 amino acids. The V gene lost 6 bases and the J gene lost 1 base, with 16 bases spanning the gap. Germline V CDR1 and CDR2: SGHTA, FQGNSA. The CDR3, as DNA: TGTGCCAGCAGTACCTTGGCGGAGCCATCCTACGAGCAGTACTTC. Its protein is CASSTLAEPSYEQYF.